This TCR beta chain came from a study of beta chain features in type 1 diabetes. Expressed TCRB transcripts were sequenced, since all the RNA that had been isolated was reverse transcribed. The assay was immunoSEQ multiplex PCR, and TCRdb's table has in-frame clones only and misses some. The sample carries roughly 730,000 clones, 13% recorded once. CDR3 length: 14 residues. V shed 2 bases and J shed 6 bases, with 12 bases lying between them. CDR1 SNHLY and CDR2 FYNNEI come from the germline V gene. In regard to this clone: Its antigen is not known.

General study points: Moderate but significant shortening of TCRB CDR3s was recorded in all four CD4+ subsets from Type 1 diabetes patients.

The source material was naive CD4+ T cells from blood. The J gene is TRBJ2-3, the V gene TRBV2; D possibly corresponds to TRBD2 (6 bases). The sequence was collected from a man between 18 and 35 years old with type 1 diabetes. DNA of the CDR3: TGTGCCAGCAGTGAAACGGGGGTAGGGGATACGCAGTATTTT. Protein: CASSETGVGDTQYF.